The 3 T cell receptor beta chains below come from one sample, sequenced in a study of T cells in tuberculosis. Sorting used thawed, overnight-rested PBMC stained with anti-CD3, a viability dye and GMM-loaded CD1B tetramer. The lipid loaded on the CD1B tetramers was C32 glucose monomycolate from Rhodococcus equi. Sequencing was performed with immunoSEQ multiplex PCR; in TCRdb, only in-frame clones are kept and a portion is missing. The sample consists of tens of thousands of clones, 81% of them appearing once. The sequencing sample was made of CD1b-GMM tetramer-negative cells sorted from PBMCs. The receptors shown here come from an adult woman with latent tuberculosis.

The chain is built from TRBV4-3 and TRBJ2-1; perhaps TRBD2 as D (7 bases). Germline V gene lookup returns CDR1 LGHNA and CDR2 YSLEER. CDR3 size: 17 residues. V lost 1 base and J lost 7, with 20 bases in between. CDR3 residues: CASSQVGRGAFQNEQFF. The CDR3 DNA follows: TGCGCCAGCAGCCAAGTGGGCCGGGGGGCCTTTCAAAATGAGCAGTTCTTC.

The gene calls are TRBV6-5 and TRBJ2-5, with D possibly being TRBD2 (7 bases). The CDR3 spans 15 residues. With 0 bases removed from V and 6 bases from J, the gap between germline ends came to 14 bases. Germline V gene sequence: CDR1 MNHEY, CDR2 SVGAGI. The CDR3 sequence: CASSYSMGGGQTQYF. CDR3 nucleotide sequence: TGTGCCAGCAGTTACTCGATGGGCGGGGGCCAGACCCAGTACTTC.

V is TRBV28 and J is TRBJ1-1; D possibly corresponds to TRBD1 (5 bases). The V end was cut by 7 bases, the J end by 5 bases, with 17 bases between. The CDR3 runs to 14 residues. Germline V lookup: CDR1 MDHEN, CDR2 SYDVKM. The CDR3 loop reads CASNAPGRGTEAFF. CDR3 in DNA: TGTGCCAGCAACGCCCCGGGCCGGGGGACTGAAGCTTTCTTT. The full variable domain, completed using reference TRBV28 and TRBJ1-1, is DVKVTQSSRYLVKRTGEKVFLECVQDMDHENMFWYRQDPGLGLRLIYFSYDVKMKEKGDIPEGYSVSREKKERFSLILESASTNQTSMYLCASNAPGRGTEAFFGQGTRLTVV.